This is a list of T cell receptor beta chains from one sample in a study of shared clonotypes between healthy human individuals. Libraries were prepared by immunoSEQ multiplex PCR; TCRdb keeps only in-frame clonotypes and omits some of them. This table holds just over 2,000,000 clones, 85% to 95% found once. The specimen sequenced was naive CD4+ T cells sorted from blood. These receptors originate from a man younger than 35 in good health. CDR3s include the opening cysteine and the closing phenylalanine or tryptophan. The D gene is left open where the match is weak. The size of a clone is reported for some rows only, either as once, few or many, or as a class for expanded clones.

v_gene: TRBV5-1
j_gene: TRBJ2-2
d_gene: TRBD2
abundance: NA
CDR3nt: TGCGCCAGCAGCTTGGTCGTCCTTCTAGCGGGAGCCGGGGAGCTGTTTTTT
CDR3aa: CASSLVVLLAGAGELFF

v_gene: TRBV6-1
j_gene: TRBJ2-1
d_gene: NA
abundance: NA
CDR3nt: TGTGCAACTATTCAGGGTACTTACAATGAGCAGTTCTTC
CDR3aa: CATIQGTYNEQFF

v_gene: TRBV18
j_gene: TRBJ2-5
d_gene: NA
abundance: NA
CDR3nt: TGTGCCAGCTCACCAGGGGGAGAGACCCAGTACTTC
CDR3aa: CASSPGGETQYF

v_gene: TRBV6-4
j_gene: TRBJ1-2
d_gene: TRBD1
abundance: NA
CDR3nt: TGTGCCAGCAGTGGCACTTTCTCGGGACAGCCCTACGACGGCTACACCTTC
CDR3aa: CASSGTFSGQPYDGYTF

v_gene: TRBV28
j_gene: TRBJ1-4
d_gene: TRBD1
abundance: NA
CDR3nt: TGTGCCAGCAGTCCAGGGGGCCCTAATGAAAAACTGTTTTTT
CDR3aa: CASSPGGPNEKLFF

v_gene: TRBV30
j_gene: TRBJ2-4
d_gene: TRBD1
abundance: NA
CDR3nt: TGTGCCTTTACAGGGGTGGGCAAAAACATTCAGTACTTC
CDR3aa: CAFTGVGKNIQYF

v_gene: TRBV5-4
j_gene: TRBJ2-7
d_gene: NA
abundance: many
CDR3nt: TGTGCCAGCAGCTTTCAGAGTAGCTACGAGCAGTACTTC
CDR3aa: CASSFQSSYEQYF

v_gene: TRBV7-9
j_gene: TRBJ2-5
d_gene: NA
abundance: NA
CDR3nt: TGTGCCAGCAGCTACCTGCGGCCGTCGGGTAGCGAGCAAGAGACCCAGTACTTC
CDR3aa: CASSYLRPSGSEQETQYF

v_gene: TRBV18
j_gene: TRBJ2-7
d_gene: NA
abundance: NA
CDR3nt: TGTGCCAGCTCACCTATAGGAATCGAGCAGTACTTC
CDR3aa: CASSPIGIEQYF

v_gene: TRBV30
j_gene: TRBJ1-2
d_gene: NA
abundance: NA
CDR3nt: TGTGCCTGGAGTGTTGCGGGCTATGGCTACACCTTC
CDR3aa: CAWSVAGYGYTF

v_gene: TRBV5-1
j_gene: TRBJ2-1
d_gene: TRBD2
abundance: NA
CDR3nt: TGCGCCAGCAGCTTACCAACTAGCGGGAGTATAAATGAGCAGTTCTTC
CDR3aa: CASSLPTSGSINEQFF

v_gene: TRBV7-2
j_gene: TRBJ2-2
d_gene: TRBD2
abundance: NA
CDR3nt: TGTGCCAGCAGCTTAGCGCAGTATAGTAGCGGGACTGGGGGCGGGGAGCTGTTTTTT
CDR3aa: CASSLAQYSSGTGGGELFF

v_gene: TRBV6-5
j_gene: TRBJ2-1
d_gene: TRBD2
abundance: NA
CDR3nt: TGTGCCAGCAGTTACGATCGTCTAGCGGGCAATGAGCAGTTCTTC
CDR3aa: CASSYDRLAGNEQFF

v_gene: TRBV30
j_gene: TRBJ2-7
d_gene: TRBD1
abundance: NA
CDR3nt: TGTGCCTGGACCTCGCGGGGACAGGGGAACCTCTACGAGCAGTACTTC
CDR3aa: CAWTSRGQGNLYEQYF

v_gene: TRBV6-5
j_gene: TRBJ2-5
d_gene: TRBD2
abundance: NA
CDR3nt: TGTGCCAGCAGTTCAAGCGGGAGAGGGGAGACCCAGTACTTC
CDR3aa: CASSSSGRGETQYF

v_gene: TRBV5-1
j_gene: TRBJ2-7
d_gene: TRBD1
abundance: NA
CDR3nt: TGCGCCAGCAGCCAAGGACAGGGCCCCTACGAGCAGTACTTC
CDR3aa: CASSQGQGPYEQYF

v_gene: TRBV19
j_gene: TRBJ2-7
d_gene: TRBD2
abundance: NA
CDR3nt: TGTGCCAGTAGTCTGACTAGCGTCCCCACCCACGAGCAGTACTTC
CDR3aa: CASSLTSVPTHEQYF

v_gene: TRBV2
j_gene: TRBJ2-7
d_gene: TRBD2
abundance: NA
CDR3nt: TGTGCCAAAAAACTAGCGGGGGGACACGAGCAGTACTTC
CDR3aa: CAKKLAGGHEQYF

v_gene: TRBV28
j_gene: TRBJ2-5
d_gene: TRBD2
abundance: NA
CDR3nt: TGTGCCAGCAGTCCCTCGGGAGGGGTAGAGACCCAGTACTTC
CDR3aa: CASSPSGGVETQYF

v_gene: TRBV6-5
j_gene: TRBJ1-5
d_gene: TRBD1
abundance: once
CDR3nt: TGTGCCAGCAGCCGACAGGGGGCAAGCAATCAGCCCCAGCATTTT
CDR3aa: CASSRQGASNQPQHF

v_gene: TRBV4-1
j_gene: TRBJ2-1
d_gene: NA
abundance: NA
CDR3nt: TGCGCCAGCAGCCCCTACACAGAGAGTGAGCAGTTCTTC
CDR3aa: CASSPYTESEQFF

v_gene: TRBV5-1
j_gene: TRBJ1-6
d_gene: TRBD1
abundance: NA
CDR3nt: TGCGCCAGCAGCTCCGACAGGGATTCACCCCTCCACTTT
CDR3aa: CASSSDRDSPLHF

v_gene: TRBV10-2
j_gene: TRBJ2-2
d_gene: NA
abundance: NA
CDR3nt: TGCGCCAGCCGCCAGGGGCCTAACCGGGAGCTGTTTTTT
CDR3aa: CASRQGPNRELFF

v_gene: TRBV5-1
j_gene: TRBJ2-3
d_gene: TRBD1
abundance: once
CDR3nt: TGCGCCAGCAGCTTGGGGACAGGGGCCCCAGATACGCAGTATTTT
CDR3aa: CASSLGTGAPDTQYF

v_gene: TRBV30
j_gene: TRBJ2-1
d_gene: NA
abundance: few
CDR3nt: TGTGCCTGGAGTTCGGACAGAGTATCATCCTCCTACAATGAGCAGTTCTTC
CDR3aa: CAWSSDRVSSSYNEQFF

v_gene: TRBV19
j_gene: TRBJ2-7
d_gene: NA
abundance: NA
CDR3nt: TGTGCCAGTAGTAGGCAGGACAGTACCTACGAGCAGTACTTC
CDR3aa: CASSRQDSTYEQYF

v_gene: TRBV27
j_gene: TRBJ2-1
d_gene: NA
abundance: NA
CDR3nt: TGTGCCAGCAGTTCCCTAGCTAGCTCCCCCTACAATGAGCAGTTCTTC
CDR3aa: CASSSLASSPYNEQFF

v_gene: TRBV7-9
j_gene: TRBJ2-3
d_gene: NA
abundance: NA
CDR3nt: TGTGCCAGCAGCTTAGCGGAAGCCGGGAATACGCAGTATTTT
CDR3aa: CASSLAEAGNTQYF

v_gene: TRBV11-3
j_gene: TRBJ2-2
d_gene: TRBD1
abundance: NA
CDR3nt: TGTGCCAGCAGCCTCCGCGTCCCGGGACAGGGGCCCGGGGAGCTGTTTTTT
CDR3aa: CASSLRVPGQGPGELFF

v_gene: TRBV28
j_gene: TRBJ1-6
d_gene: NA
abundance: few
CDR3nt: TGTGCCAGCAGGTTCCGGAATTCACCCCTCCACTTT
CDR3aa: CASRFRNSPLHF

v_gene: TRBV2
j_gene: TRBJ1-6
d_gene: NA
abundance: NA
CDR3nt: TGTGCCAGCAGTGAAGAAGAAAATAATTCACCCCTCCACTTT
CDR3aa: CASSEEENNSPLHF

v_gene: TRBV28
j_gene: TRBJ1-1
d_gene: NA
abundance: NA
CDR3nt: TGTGCCAGCAGTTTGGGTTGGATGAACACTGAAGCTTTCTTT
CDR3aa: CASSLGWMNTEAFF

v_gene: TRBV4-3
j_gene: TRBJ2-3
d_gene: TRBD2
abundance: NA
CDR3nt: TGCGCCAGCAGCCAAGATAGCGGGAGGCAGTATTTT
CDR3aa: CASSQDSGRQYF

v_gene: TRBV28
j_gene: TRBJ1-1
d_gene: TRBD1
abundance: NA
CDR3nt: TGTGCCAGCAGTCACTACGGGGACAGGCCGAACACTGAAGCTTTCTTT
CDR3aa: CASSHYGDRPNTEAFF

v_gene: TRBV7-9
j_gene: TRBJ1-2
d_gene: NA
abundance: NA
CDR3nt: TGTGCCAGCAGCTTAGATTACTATGGCTACACCTTC
CDR3aa: CASSLDYYGYTF